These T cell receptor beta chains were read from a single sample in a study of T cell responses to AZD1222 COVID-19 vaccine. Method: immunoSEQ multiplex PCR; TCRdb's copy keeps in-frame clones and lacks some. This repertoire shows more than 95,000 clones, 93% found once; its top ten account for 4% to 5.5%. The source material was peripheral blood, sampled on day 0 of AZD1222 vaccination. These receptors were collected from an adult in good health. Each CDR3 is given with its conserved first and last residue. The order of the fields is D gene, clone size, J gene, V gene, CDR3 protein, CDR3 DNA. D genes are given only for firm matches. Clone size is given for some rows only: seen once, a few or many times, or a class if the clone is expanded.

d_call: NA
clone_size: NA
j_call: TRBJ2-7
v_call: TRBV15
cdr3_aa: CATSGVGKPGHTYEQYF
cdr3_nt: TGTGCCACCAGTGGGGTCGGTAAACCGGGACACACCTACGAGCAGTACTTC

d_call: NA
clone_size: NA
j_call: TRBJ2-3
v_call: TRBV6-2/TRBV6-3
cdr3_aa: CASSFLVSGTDTQYF
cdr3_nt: TGTGCCAGCAGTTTTTTAGTTAGCGGCACAGATACGCAGTATTTT

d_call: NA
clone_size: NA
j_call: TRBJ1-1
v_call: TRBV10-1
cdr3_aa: CASRVGRDTEAFF
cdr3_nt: TGCGCCAGCAGGGTTGGGCGCGACACTGAAGCTTTCTTT

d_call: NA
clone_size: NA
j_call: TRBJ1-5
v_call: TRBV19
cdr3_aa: CASSMFSMAADLWPQHF
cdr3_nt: TGTGCCAGTAGTATGTTTAGTATGGCAGCCGATCTTTGGCCCCAGCATTTT

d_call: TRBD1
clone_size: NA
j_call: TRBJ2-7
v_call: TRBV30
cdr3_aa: CAWMGQTDYEQYF
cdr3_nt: TGTGCCTGGATGGGACAGACCGACTACGAGCAGTACTTC

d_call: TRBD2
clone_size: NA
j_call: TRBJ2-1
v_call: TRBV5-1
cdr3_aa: CASSFIPSGSVDNEQFF
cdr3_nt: TGCGCCAGCAGCTTTATCCCTAGCGGGAGTGTGGACAATGAGCAGTTCTTC

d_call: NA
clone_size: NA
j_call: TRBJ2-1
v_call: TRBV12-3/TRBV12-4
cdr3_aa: CASGPGDNEQFF
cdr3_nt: TGTGCCAGCGGACCCGGAGACAATGAGCAGTTCTTC

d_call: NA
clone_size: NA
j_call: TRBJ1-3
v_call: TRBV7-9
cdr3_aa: CASSEGTGNTIYF
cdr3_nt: TGTGCCAGCAGCGAAGGTACCGGAAACACCATATATTTT

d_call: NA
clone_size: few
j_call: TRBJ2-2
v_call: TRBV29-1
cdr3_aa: CSVRPAGITGELFF
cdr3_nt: TGCAGCGTGCGTCCGGCGGGAATCACCGGGGAGCTGTTTTTT

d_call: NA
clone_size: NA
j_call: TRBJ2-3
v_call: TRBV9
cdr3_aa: CASSVAGTYSSTQYF
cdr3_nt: TGTGCCAGCAGCGTAGCGGGCACCTACTCCAGTACGCAGTATTTT

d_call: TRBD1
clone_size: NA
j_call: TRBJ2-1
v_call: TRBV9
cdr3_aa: CASSVASRDRARQFF
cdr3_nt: TGTGCCAGCAGCGTAGCTTCTCGGGACAGGGCCCGGCAGTTCTTC

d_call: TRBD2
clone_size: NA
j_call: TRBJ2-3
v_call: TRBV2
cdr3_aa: CASGTNPTSGRARGDTQYF
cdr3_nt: TGTGCCAGCGGAACCAACCCGACTAGCGGGAGGGCCCGGGGAGATACGCAGTATTTT

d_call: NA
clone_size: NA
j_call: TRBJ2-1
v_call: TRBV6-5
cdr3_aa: CASTGSAYNEQFF
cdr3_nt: TGTGCCAGCACCGGGAGCGCCTACAATGAGCAGTTCTTC

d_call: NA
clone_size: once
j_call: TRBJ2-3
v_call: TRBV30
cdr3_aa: CAWCLRGGRAQYF
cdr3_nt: TGTGCCTGGTGCCTGAGAGGGGGACGGGCTCAGTATTTT

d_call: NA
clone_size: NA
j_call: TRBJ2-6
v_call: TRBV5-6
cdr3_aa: CASSLLSGANVLTF
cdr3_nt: TGTGCCAGCAGCCTGCTCTCTGGGGCCAACGTCCTGACTTTC

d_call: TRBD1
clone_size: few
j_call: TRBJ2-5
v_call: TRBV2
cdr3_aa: CASRAGTGRETQYF
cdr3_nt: TGTGCCAGCAGGGCCGGGACAGGGAGAGAGACCCAGTACTTC

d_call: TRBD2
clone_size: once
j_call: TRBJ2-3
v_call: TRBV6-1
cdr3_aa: CASSEVPGLAGSSERLERYF
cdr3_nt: TGTGCCAGCAGTGAGGTCCCGGGACTAGCGGGATCAAGCGAGCGGCTAGAGCGGTATTTT

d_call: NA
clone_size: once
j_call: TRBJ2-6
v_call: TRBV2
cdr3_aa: CASRRFPAGANVLTF
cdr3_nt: TGTGCCAGCAGGCGTTTTCCCGCTGGGGCCAACGTCCTGACTTTC

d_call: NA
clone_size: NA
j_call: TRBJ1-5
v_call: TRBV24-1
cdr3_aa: CATSDSSTRGRGQPQHF
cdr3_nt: TGTGCCACCAGTGATTCGTCCACCAGGGGCCGGGGTCAGCCCCAGCATTTT

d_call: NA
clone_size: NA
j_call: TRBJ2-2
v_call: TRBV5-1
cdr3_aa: CASSPSSSPTANTGELFF
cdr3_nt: TGCGCCAGCAGCCCCTCTTCGTCCCCAACCGCGAACACCGGGGAGCTGTTTTTT

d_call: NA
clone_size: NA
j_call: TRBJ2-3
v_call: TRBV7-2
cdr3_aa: CASSPTPRSSTDTQYF
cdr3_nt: TGTGCCAGCAGCCCGACTCCGCGGTCTAGCACAGATACGCAGTATTTT

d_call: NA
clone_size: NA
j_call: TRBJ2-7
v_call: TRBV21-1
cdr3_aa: CASSTREPFNEQYF
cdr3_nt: TGTGCCAGCAGCACCCGGGAACCCTTTAACGAGCAGTACTTC

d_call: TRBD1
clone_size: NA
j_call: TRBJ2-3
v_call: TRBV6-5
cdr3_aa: CASSPSRDRTDTQYF
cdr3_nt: TGTGCCAGCAGTCCCAGCCGGGACAGGACAGATACGCAGTATTTT